This T cell receptor beta chain was found in a study of blood T cell repertoires in COVID-19 (dated by TCRdb to the early 2020s). Describing the broader study: Collaborator samples came from the United States, Italy and Spain and covered acute and convalescent phases of COVID-19. Sample metadata almost always included a de-identified subject ID, COVID-19 status, age in years and sex. The dataset comprised deeply sampled blood TCRbeta repertoires from subjects exposed to, actively infected with, or recovered from COVID-19. The prospective study material was composed of cDNA or gDNA derived from T cells, B-cell-depleted T cells, or PBMCs. The samples were drawn from two sources: the first 160 participants of the ongoing ImmuneRACE study, and 1,000 to 1,500 subjects contributed by 6 global collaborators. Where HLA class I and class II types were available, the types were taken from metadata supplied by the sample provider, not from assay-based typing. The repertoires were released in a freely available public database intended as a resource for research on the immune response to SARS-CoV-2.

Details on this clone: Its antigen is currently not known. Base-call qualities are not available, and no considerably larger clone is one nucleotide away. This specimen includes other DNA sequences encoding the same CDR3.

Samples from volunteer blood donors who had recovered from COVID-19 were contributed by a second Seattle source. Each collaborating institution followed its own protocols to collect whole blood in K2EDTA tubes. For TCRbeta analysis, collaborators shipped samples as frozen whole blood, isolated PBMCs, or DNA extracted from either of those sample types. The germline V gene provides CDR1 KGHDR and CDR2 SFDVKD. The CDR3 spans 12 residues, from the cysteine through the phenylalanine. Here the CDR3 DNA is all that survives: 36 bases in frame from base 1. V was cut back by 3 bases and J by 11 bases, leaving a gap of 12 bases between them. Overall study outcomes, separate from this receptor: The amount of clinical and demographic metadata varied by source and participant and was provided uncurated.

TCRbeta CDR3 regions were amplified from genomic DNA using the immunoSEQ Assay, a bias-controlled multiplex PCR. Regarding the original processing steps: The number of nucleated cells in each sample was estimated by amplification of reference gene primers within the assay. To quantify the absolute abundance of each unique TCRbeta CDR3 rearrangement, sequence reads were collapsed and filtered. For each sample, productive Simpson clonality was calculated by taking the square root of Simpson's diversity index across productive rearrangements. The table comes from immuneACCESS by way of TCRdb, which keeps in-frame sequences with V and J called. Part of the clones is missing from these tables; in studies checked, under half for an unresolved V gene and the rest for unknown reasons. V and J calls and clone size are copied from that table; D and trimming were computed from the DNA. Recorded for this sample are under 200,000 clones; approximately 85% of them occurred a single time. The ten largest clones capture roughly 1.2% of the sample.

The chain is assembled from TRBV24-1 and TRBJ1-1, with TRBD1 as a weak D call on 5 bases. Sequencing was carried out using peripheral blood. The source is a man aged 60 to 69 who had recovered from COVID-19. The DNA sequence reads TGTGCCACCAGTGATGGAGACCGGGGGGCTTTCTTT. Its protein is CATSDGDRGAFF.